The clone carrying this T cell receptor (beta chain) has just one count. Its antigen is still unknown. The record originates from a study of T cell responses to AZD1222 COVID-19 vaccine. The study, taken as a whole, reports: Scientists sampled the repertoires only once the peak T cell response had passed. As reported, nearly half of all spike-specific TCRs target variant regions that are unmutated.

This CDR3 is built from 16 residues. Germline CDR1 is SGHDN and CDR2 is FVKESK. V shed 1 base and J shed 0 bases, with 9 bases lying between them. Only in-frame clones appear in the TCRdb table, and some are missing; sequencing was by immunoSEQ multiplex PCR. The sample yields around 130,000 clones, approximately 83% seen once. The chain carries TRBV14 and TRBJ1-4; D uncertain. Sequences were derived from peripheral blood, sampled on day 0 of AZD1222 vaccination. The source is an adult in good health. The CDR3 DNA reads TGTGCCAGCAGCCAAGGACTTCGGGCAACTAATGAAAAACTGTTTTTT. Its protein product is CASSQGLRATNEKLFF.